This T cell receptor (beta chain) is drawn from a study of OX40 agonist ivuxolimab in advanced cancers. On the study more broadly: It was ivuxolimab, an agonistic anti-OX40 (CD134) antibody, that patients were treated with. Participants averaged about 60 years of age (range roughly 23 to 90) and were around 80% male.

Generated by immunoSEQ multiplex PCR, the TCRdb table keeps only in-frame clones and is missing some. The table includes around 79,000 clones, roughly 91% detected once. The germline gives CDR1 MNHNS, CDR2 SASEGT. Trimming removed 0 bases from V and 2 bases from J, with 14 bases in between. The CDR3 is 16 residues long. The chain joins TRBV6-1 to TRBJ2-7; D unclear. This sample comprised CD4+ or CD8+ T cells sorted from blood, obtained in a trial of the OX40 agonist ivuxolimab. The receptor was isolated from an adult with an advanced solid tumor such as melanoma, head and neck, liver or kidney cancer. CDR3 sequence reads: CASSEAGANPAYEQYF. CDR3 DNA sequence: TGTGCCAGCAGTGAAGCAGGAGCCAACCCTGCCTACGAGCAGTACTTC.